Below, 16 T cell receptor beta chains from the same sample are listed, as sequenced in a study of blood T cell repertoires in COVID-19. Produced via immunoSEQ multiplex PCR; TCRdb's table is partial and in-frame only. The sample carries some 150,000 clones, roughly nine tenths recorded once. Sequencing used peripheral blood. The receptor set was obtained from a man in his 60s with acute or convalescent COVID-19.

This clone was seen once. The chain links TRBV9 to TRBJ1-3, with 9 bases matching TRBD1. The CDR3 has 15 residues. V lost 3 bases and J lost 3; bases outside the gene matches: 4. CDR1 is SGDLS and CDR2 is YYNGEE in the germline V gene. The CDR3 DNA sequence: TGTGCCAGCAGCGGGACAGGGGTAAATGGAAACACCATATATTTT. It specifies CASSGTGVNGNTIYF.

The gene calls are TRBV6-5 and TRBJ1-2; possible D gene TRBD1, 5 bases. The CDR3 covers 14 residues. In germline, CDR1 is MNHEY, CDR2 SVGAGI. Trimming took 5 bases from V and 6 from J, leaving 16 bases between them. The CDR3 DNA reads as TGTGCCAGCAGTACCCAAAGGCCGGGGGATGGCTACACCTTC. Its translation: CASSTQRPGDGYTF.

The chain has TRBV19 and TRBJ1-2; D is unclear. The CDR3 length is 17 residues. CDR1 and CDR2 from the germline V gene are LNHDA and SQIVND (reference sequence). The V gene lost 0 bases and the J gene lost 5 bases, with 19 bases spanning the gap. Here the CDR3 DNA reads TGTGCCAGTAGTATAGATCTTTTAATATCCGGGAGATATGGCTACACCTTC. Encoded protein: CASSIDLLISGRYGYTF.

This clone came up once. One end of the junction fails to match germline, which may point to a read error. The V gene is TRBV7-9, the J gene TRBJ1-1; D not resolved. Germline CDR1 is SEHNR and CDR2 is FQNEAQ (reference sequence). CDR3 length equals 11 residues. This CDR3 reads CASSLNSEAFF. CDR3 bases: TGTGCCAGCAGTTTGAACAGTGAAGCTTTCTTT.

The V gene is TRBV9, the J gene TRBJ2-7, with D tentatively TRBD1 (5 bases). Per the germline V gene, CDR1 is SGDLS and CDR2 is YYNGEE. This CDR3 region has 14 residues. V lost 2 bases and J 2 bases, leaving 11 bases between the germline ends. The CDR3 nucleotides read TGTGCCAGCAGCGTCGCAGGGAATACCTACGAGCAGTACTTC. Protein: CASSVAGNTYEQYF.

The chain combines TRBV7-8 with TRBJ2-2; 11 bases agree with TRBD1. The junction had 2 bases not matched to a gene; V was cut back by 3 bases and J by 5 bases. This CDR3 has 15 amino acids. CDR1 is SGHVS and CDR2 is FQNEAQ in the germline V gene. The CDR3 nucleotides read TGTGCCAGCAGCTTCCGGGACAGGGGGACCGGGGAGCTGTTTTTT. Translated: CASSFRDRGTGELFF.

The V call is TRBV9, the J call TRBJ2-3, with TRBD2 identical over 8 bases. Germline V gene sequence: CDR1 SGDLS, CDR2 YYNGEE. This CDR3 region has 16 residues. The V segment lost 3 bases and the J segment 0 bases; nucleotides outside the gene matches: 6. CDR3 DNA: TGTGCCAGCAGCGCGACAGCGGGGGTTAGCACAGATACGCAGTATTTT. Translated, it gives CASSATAGVSTDTQYF.

This sequence joins TRBV2 and TRBJ2-3; tentative D call: TRBD2 (5 bases). V was pared by 3 bases and J by 5 bases, with 9 bases between. This CDR3 is built from 13 residues. Germline CDR1 is SNHLY and CDR2 is FYNNEI. The CDR3 region is CASSDTRGDTQYF. The CDR3, as DNA: TGTGCCAGCAGTGACACCCGGGGAGATACGCAGTATTTT.

This clone was found once. V is TRBV18 and J is TRBJ1-5, with D possibly being TRBD1 (6 bases). Germline-derived CDR1 and CDR2 are KGHSH and LQKENI. The CDR3 is made up of 14 amino acids. With 4 bases removed from V and 3 bases from J, the gap between germline ends came to 10 bases. DNA of the CDR3: TGTGCCAGCTCACGGTCAGGGGTCAATCAGCCCCAGCATTTT. It specifies CASSRSGVNQPQHF. Full variable domain (outside the CDR3, taken from reference TRBV18 and TRBJ1-5): NAGVMQNPRHLVRRRGQEARLRCSPMKGHSHVYWYRQLPEEGLKFMVYLQKENIIDESGMPKERFSAEFPKEGPSILRIQQVVRGDSAAYFCASSRSGVNQPQHFGDGTRLSIL.

The chain links TRBV11-2 to TRBJ2-7; TRBD2 agrees at 11 bases. The CDR3 extends over 15 amino acids. Looked up from germline, CDR1 is SGHAT and CDR2 is FQNNGV. With V trimmed by 8 bases and J by 0 bases, 6 bases remained unmatched. The CDR3 reads CASAKGLAASYEQYF. The CDR3 region has the DNA TGTGCCAGCGCCAAGGGACTAGCGGCCTCCTACGAGCAGTACTTC.

V gene TRBV15 combines with J gene TRBJ1-5, with 9 bases identical to TRBD1. The germline V gene encodes CDR1 LNHNV and CDR2 YYDKDF (reference sequence). The CDR3 has 14 amino acids. The V segment lost 3 bases and the J segment 5 bases; nucleotides outside the gene matches: 2. The CDR3 is CATSRTGGDQPQHF. CDR3 sequence (DNA): TGTGCCACCAGCAGGACAGGGGGAGATCAGCCCCAGCATTTT.

V and J are TRBV24-1 and TRBJ1-2; D gene unclear. In germline, CDR1 is KGHDR, CDR2 SFDVKD. Trimming took off 3 bases at V and 2 bases at J, with 9 bases between the two ends. The CDR3 contains 14 residues. The CDR3 protein is CATSDTYGNYGYTF. CDR3 in DNA: TGTGCCACCAGTGATACTTACGGGAACTATGGCTACACCTTC.

This chain links TRBV6-5 with TRBJ1-4, with D perhaps TRBD1 (5 bases). Trimming took off 2 bases at V and 5 bases at J, with 12 bases between the two ends. The germline V gene encodes CDR1 MNHEY and CDR2 SVGAGI. The CDR3 covers 15 residues. CDR3 sequence reads: CASSYRGFRNEKLFF. In nucleotides, the CDR3 is TGTGCCAGCAGTTACAGGGGCTTCAGAAATGAAAAACTGTTTTTT.

This chain joins TRBV3-1 (or the pseudogene TRBV3-2) and TRBJ2-7; no definite D call. CDR3 size: 15 residues. V gave up 1 base and J gave up 3 bases, with 13 bases separating them. Germline-derived CDR1 and CDR2 are LGHDT and YNNKEL (reference sequence). In nucleotides, the CDR3 is TGTGCCAGCAGCCAAGGAAATGCGGTTTACTACGAGCAGTACTTC. Translation gives CASSQGNAVYYEQYF.

This chain uses TRBV7-2 with TRBJ1-1; D gene ambiguous. The ends were cut back, 1 base at V and 0 bases at J, with 9 bases in the middle. The CDR3 consists of 15 residues. CDR1 SGHTA and CDR2 FQGNSA come from the germline V gene. This CDR3 reads CASSLGGMMNTEAFF. The CDR3 DNA is TGTGCCAGCAGCTTAGGAGGGATGATGAACACTGAAGCTTTCTTT.

The genes are TRBV5-1 and TRBJ1-4; 9 nucleotides agree with TRBD1. The CDR3 is 14 amino acids. V trimming: 5 bases; J trimming: 4 bases; junction bases outside the gene matches: 3. Looked up from germline, CDR1 is SGHRS and CDR2 is YFSETQ. CDR3 loop: CASRSTGGNEKLFF. In nucleotides, the CDR3 is TGCGCCAGCAGATCGACAGGGGGTAATGAAAAACTGTTTTTT. Looking up the rest from reference TRBV5-1 and TRBJ1-4 gives the full variable domain: KAGVTQTPRYLIKTRGQQVTLSCSPISGHRSVSWYQQTPGQGLQFLFEYFSETQRNKGNFPGRFSGRQFSNSRSEMNVSTLELGDSALYLCASRSTGGNEKLFFGSGTQLSVL.